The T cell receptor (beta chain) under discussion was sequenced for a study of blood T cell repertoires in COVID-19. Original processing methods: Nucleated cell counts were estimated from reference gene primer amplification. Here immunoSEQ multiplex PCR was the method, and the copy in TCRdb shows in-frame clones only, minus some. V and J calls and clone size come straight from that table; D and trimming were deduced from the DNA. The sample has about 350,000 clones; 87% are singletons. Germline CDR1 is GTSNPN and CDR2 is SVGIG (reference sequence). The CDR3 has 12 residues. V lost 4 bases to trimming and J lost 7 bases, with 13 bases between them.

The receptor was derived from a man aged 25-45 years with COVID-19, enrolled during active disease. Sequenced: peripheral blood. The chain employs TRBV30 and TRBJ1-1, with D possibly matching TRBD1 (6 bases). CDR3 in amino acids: CAWTSRGREAFF. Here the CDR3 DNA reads TGTGCCTGGACCTCCAGGGGTCGTGAAGCTTTCTTT.